This T cell receptor beta chain was recovered during a study of cytomegalovirus exposure and HLA in healthy donors. The overall study: The Caucasian-associated ancestry cluster held roughly 80% of approximately 400 genotyped donors. Study-wide results and caveats: Certain sequence variants were highly shared and formed a cluster, and this cluster was likely a sequencing artifact. CMV serostatus was the sole immune exposure data available. An analysis was carried out later, and it reportedly showed fewer N-insertions in an Asian-associated ancestry cluster than the roughly 700-donor mean.

The germline V gene encodes CDR1 LGHNA and CDR2 YSLEER. V lost 0 bases and J lost 7; bases outside the gene matches: 10. The CDR3 covers 17 residues. PCR employed 60 Vbeta and 13 Jbeta primers. Produced via immunoSEQ multiplex PCR; TCRdb's table is partial and in-frame only. The sample records 120,000 to 150,000 clones, around a tenth being singletons. A word on this clone: Its antigen is not identified.

J is TRBJ2-1 and V is TRBV4-3; 9 bases line up with TRBD2. This clonotype was obtained from a male donor in good health and CMV-seronegative. Material for sequencing was PBMCs. CDR3 DNA: TGCGCCAGCAGCCAAGACCCCTTAGCGGGGGCGAAGAATGAGCAGTTCTTC. It encodes CASSQDPLAGAKNEQFF.